The clone carrying this TCR beta chain was seen a few times. The antigen remains unidentified. The record originates from a study of OX40 agonist ivuxolimab in advanced cancers. Study-level points and caveats: Blood T cells, both CD4+ and CD8+, expanded clonally by week 6 at 0.1 to 3.0 mg/kg. Which antigen the expanded peripheral T cells recognized is unknown.

Libraries were prepared by immunoSEQ multiplex PCR; TCRdb keeps only in-frame clonotypes and omits some of them. The table shows approximately 18,000 clones, with 83% occurring only once. This clonotype originated in an adult with an advanced solid tumor such as melanoma, head and neck, liver or kidney cancer. The source was CD4+ or CD8+ T cells sorted from blood, collected in a trial of the OX40 agonist ivuxolimab.

CDR3 residues: CASSPRGLANTGELFF. The CDR3 coding sequence is TGTGCCAGCAGCCCGCGGGGACTAGCGAACACCGGGGAGCTGTTTTTT. The rearrangement uses TRBV7-3 and TRBJ2-2; the match to TRBD2 covers 8 bases. The CDR3 sequence is 16 residues long. V dropped 5 bases and J dropped 0; count of bases not matched to a gene: 5. The germline CDR1 and CDR2 sequences are SGHTA and FQGTGA.